This is a list of T cell receptor beta chains from one sample in a study of Ad26.COV2.S vaccination and SARS-CoV-2 variants. The repertoire was sequenced with immunoSEQ multiplex PCR; TCRdb's copy has only in-frame clones and lacks some. Of just over 350,000 clones listed, around 83% are singletons. Sequenced material: peripheral blood, taken in a trial of Ad26.COV2.S vaccine versus placebo. The receptors were sampled from a person between 18 and 59 years old who received the Ad26.COV2.S COVID-19 vaccine or a placebo. Each CDR3 is given with its conserved first and last residue. Fields, in order: V gene, clone size, CDR3 length, CDR3 protein. Clone size appears in some rows only: once, few, many, or a class for an expanded clone.

TRBV3-1/TRBV3-2	NA	14	CASSQVVGGTEAFF
TRBV13	NA	15	CASSVDRARNSPLHF
TRBV7-9	NA	14	CASSLNGVYYGYTF
TRBV18	NA	13	CASSPKDGNTQYF
TRBV2	NA	15	CASSDYVGRGDEQYF
TRBV4-1	once	19	CASSQGGDGLLKGNQPQHF
TRBV27	NA	15	CASSTLPPGNQPQHF
TRBV7-2	NA	14	CASSLVSISYEQYF
TRBV27	NA	11	CASRNQEKLFF
TRBV10-3	few	15	CATQTPGTGDYGYTF
TRBV11-2	NA	15	CASSLPPYGKETQYF
TRBV5-8	NA	15	CASSLGQGARNEQFF
TRBV7-6	many	16	CASSLGQGGLGGTQYF
TRBV4-3	once	16	CASSQVNPRGRREQYF
TRBV6-5	many	14	CASSWDRKNTEAFF
TRBV5-1	NA	14	CASSLTGFQETQYF
TRBV6-5	NA	16	CASSYSMFSGQETQYF
TRBV28	NA	16	CASSLNSGAPQETQYF
TRBV6-1	NA	12	CASRQLNEKLFF
TRBV6-5	NA	14	CASSSIYPKETQYF
TRBV6-1	NA	13	CASSEAGGDALHF